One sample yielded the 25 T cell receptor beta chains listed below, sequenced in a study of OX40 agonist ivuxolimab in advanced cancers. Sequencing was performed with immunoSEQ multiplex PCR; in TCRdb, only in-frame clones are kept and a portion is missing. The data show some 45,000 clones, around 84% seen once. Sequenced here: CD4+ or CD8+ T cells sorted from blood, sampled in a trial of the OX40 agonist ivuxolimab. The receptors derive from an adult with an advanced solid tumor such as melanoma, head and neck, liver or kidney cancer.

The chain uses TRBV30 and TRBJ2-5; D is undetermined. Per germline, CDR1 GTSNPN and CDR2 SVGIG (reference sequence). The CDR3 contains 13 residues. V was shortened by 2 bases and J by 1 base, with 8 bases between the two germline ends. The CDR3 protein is CAWSFGTQETQYF. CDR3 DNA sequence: TGTGCCTGGAGTTTCGGAACCCAAGAGACCCAGTACTTC. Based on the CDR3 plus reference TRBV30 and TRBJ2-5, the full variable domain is SQTIHQWPATLVQPVGSPLSLECTVEGTSNPNLYWYRQAAGRGLQLLFYSVGIGQISSEVPQNLSASRPQDRQFILSSKKLLLSDSGFYLCAWSFGTQETQYFGPGTRLLVL.

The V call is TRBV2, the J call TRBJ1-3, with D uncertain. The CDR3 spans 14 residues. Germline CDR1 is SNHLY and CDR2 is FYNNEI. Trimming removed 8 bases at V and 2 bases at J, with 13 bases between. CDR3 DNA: TGTGCCAGCCACCAAACCAGGCCTGGAAACACCATATATTTT. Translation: CASHQTRPGNTIYF.

CDR3 residues: CASSTLAGDKYEQYF. The CDR3 nucleotides read TGTGCCAGCTCGACTCTAGCGGGGGACAAATACGAGCAGTACTTC. The rearrangement links TRBV28 to TRBJ2-7; TRBD2 matches 10 bases. Trimming cost V 8 bases and J 4 bases; bases outside gene matches: 11. The CDR3 totals 15 residues. Germline V CDR1 and CDR2: MDHEN, SYDVKM. Drawing the rest from reference TRBV28 and TRBJ2-7, the complete variable domain is DVKVTQSSRYLVKRTGEKVFLECVQDMDHENMFWYRQDPGLGLRLIYFSYDVKMKEKGDIPEGYSVSREKKERFSLILESASTNQTSMYLCASSTLAGDKYEQYFGPGTRLTVT.

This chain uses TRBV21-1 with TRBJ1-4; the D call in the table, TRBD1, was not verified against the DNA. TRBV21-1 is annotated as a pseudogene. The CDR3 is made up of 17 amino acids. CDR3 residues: CASSWDRGLVFNEKLFF. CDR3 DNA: TGTGCCAGCAGCTGGGACAGGGGGCTGGTCTTCAATGAAAAACTGTTTTTT.

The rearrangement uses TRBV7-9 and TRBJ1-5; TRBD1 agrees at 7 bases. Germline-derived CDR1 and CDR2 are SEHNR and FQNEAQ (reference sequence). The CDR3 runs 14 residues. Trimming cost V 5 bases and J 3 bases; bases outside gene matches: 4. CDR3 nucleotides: TGTGCCAGCAGCACGGGACAGCCCAATCAGCCCCAGCATTTT. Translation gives CASSTGQPNQPQHF.

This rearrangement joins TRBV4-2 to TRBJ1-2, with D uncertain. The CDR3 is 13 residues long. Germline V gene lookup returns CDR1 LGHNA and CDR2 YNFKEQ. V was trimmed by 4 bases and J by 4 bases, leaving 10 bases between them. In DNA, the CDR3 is TGTGCCAGCAGCCCAGGACCTGGCTATGGCTACACCTTC. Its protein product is CASSPGPGYGYTF.

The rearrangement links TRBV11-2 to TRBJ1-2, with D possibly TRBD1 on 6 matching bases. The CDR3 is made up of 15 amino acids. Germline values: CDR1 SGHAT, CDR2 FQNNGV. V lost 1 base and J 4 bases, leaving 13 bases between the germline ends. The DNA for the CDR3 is TGTGCCAGCAGCTTAGTCCTGGACAGTCTCTATGGCTACACCTTC. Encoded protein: CASSLVLDSLYGYTF.

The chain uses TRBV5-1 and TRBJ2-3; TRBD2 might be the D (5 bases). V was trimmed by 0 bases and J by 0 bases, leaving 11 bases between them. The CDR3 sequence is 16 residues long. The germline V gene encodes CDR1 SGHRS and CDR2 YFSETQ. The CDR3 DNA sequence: TGCGCCAGCAGCTTGGGCTCCAGCGGAAGCACAGATACGCAGTATTTT. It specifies CASSLGSSGSTDTQYF.

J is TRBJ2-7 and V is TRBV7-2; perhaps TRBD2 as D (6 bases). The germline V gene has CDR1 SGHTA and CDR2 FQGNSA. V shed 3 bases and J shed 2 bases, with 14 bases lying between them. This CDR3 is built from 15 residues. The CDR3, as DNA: TGTGCCAGCAGCTTCGGCCGGGAGTCGACCTACGAGCAGTACTTC. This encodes CASSFGRESTYEQYF.

This CDR3 reads CASSPNFQMGYTF. Written as DNA, the CDR3 is TGTGCCAGCAGCCCAAACTTTCAAATGGGCTACACCTTC. V gene TRBV6-1 combines with J gene TRBJ1-2, with D hard to call. The CDR3 runs to 13 residues. V was cut by 6 bases and J by 8 bases, with 16 bases left in between. Germline loops: CDR1 MNHNS, CDR2 SASEGT.

DNA of the CDR3: TGTGCCAGCAGCGGGTACAGGGTGGGCGACTATGGCTACACCTTC. The encoded protein is CASSGYRVGDYGYTF. The chain employs TRBV7-8 and TRBJ1-2; a possible D gene is TRBD1 (6 bases). CDR3 length: 15 amino acids. The germline gives CDR1 SGHVS, CDR2 FQNEAQ. V gave up 5 bases and J gave up 3 bases, with 16 bases separating them.

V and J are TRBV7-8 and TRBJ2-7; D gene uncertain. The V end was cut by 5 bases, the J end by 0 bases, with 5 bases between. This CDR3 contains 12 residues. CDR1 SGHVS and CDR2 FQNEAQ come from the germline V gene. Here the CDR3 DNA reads TGTGCCAGCAGCCCTAGCTCCTACGAGCAGTACTTC. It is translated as CASSPSSYEQYF.

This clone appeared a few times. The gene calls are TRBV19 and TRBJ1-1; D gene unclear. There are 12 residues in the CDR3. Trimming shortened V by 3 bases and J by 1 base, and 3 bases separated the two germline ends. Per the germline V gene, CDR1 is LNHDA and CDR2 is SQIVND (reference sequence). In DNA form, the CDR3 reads TGTGCCAGTAGTATTGAGAACACTGAAGCTTTCTTT. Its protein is CASSIENTEAFF.

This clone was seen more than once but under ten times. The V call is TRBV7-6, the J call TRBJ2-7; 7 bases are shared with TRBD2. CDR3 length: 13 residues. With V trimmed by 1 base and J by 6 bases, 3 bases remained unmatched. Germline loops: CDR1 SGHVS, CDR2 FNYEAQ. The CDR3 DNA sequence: TGTGCCAGCAGCTTAGGACTAGCAGGCGAGCAGTACTTC. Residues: CASSLGLAGEQYF.

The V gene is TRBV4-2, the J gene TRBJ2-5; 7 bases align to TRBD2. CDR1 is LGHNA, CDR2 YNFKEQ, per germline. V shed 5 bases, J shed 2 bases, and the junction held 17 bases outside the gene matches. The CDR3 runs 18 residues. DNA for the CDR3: TGTGCCAGCAGCGACCCCGGGTTGGGAGGGAGTCATCAAGAGACCCAGTACTTC. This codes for CASSDPGLGGSHQETQYF.

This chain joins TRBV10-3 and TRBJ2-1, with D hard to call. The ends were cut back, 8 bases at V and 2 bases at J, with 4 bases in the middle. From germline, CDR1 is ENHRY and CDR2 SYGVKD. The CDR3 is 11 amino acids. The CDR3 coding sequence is TGTGCCATCCGGACCTACAATGAGCAGTTCTTC. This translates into CAIRTYNEQFF.

The CDR3: CASSPDQGTYNEQFF. CDR3 nucleotide sequence: TGTGCCAGCAGCCCCGATCAGGGAACCTACAATGAGCAGTTCTTC. The gene calls are TRBV7-8 and TRBJ2-1, with D possibly TRBD1 on 5 matching bases. With 5 bases removed from V and 2 bases from J, the gap between germline ends came to 13 bases. The CDR3 has 15 amino acids. CDR1 is SGHVS, CDR2 FQNEAQ, per germline.

For the CDR3, the DNA is TGTGCCAGCAGCGTAGCCGGGACAGGGGTGGATGGCTACACCTTC. Amino acid sequence: CASSVAGTGVDGYTF. The chain employs TRBV9 and TRBJ1-2; 10 bases line up with TRBD1. The ends lost 0 bases at V and 6 bases at J; junction bases unmatched: 5. The CDR3 consists of 15 residues. The germline CDR1 and CDR2 sequences are SGDLS and YYNGEE.

This CDR3 is CASSLGSNNEQFF. The CDR3 nucleotides are TGCGCCAGCAGCTTGGGTAGTAACAATGAGCAGTTCTTC. The V and J genes are TRBV5-1 and TRBJ2-1; no reliable D call. Trimming shortened V by 0 bases and J by 5 bases, and 6 bases separated the two germline ends. This CDR3 is 13 amino acids long. Germline-derived CDR1 and CDR2 are SGHRS and YFSETQ.

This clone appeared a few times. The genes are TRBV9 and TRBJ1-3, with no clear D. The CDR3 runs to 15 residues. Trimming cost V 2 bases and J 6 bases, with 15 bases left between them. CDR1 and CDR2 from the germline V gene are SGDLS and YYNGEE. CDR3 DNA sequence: TGTGCCAGCAGCGTGACCCCGGGAGCCCAAAACACCATATATTTT. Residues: CASSVTPGAQNTIYF.

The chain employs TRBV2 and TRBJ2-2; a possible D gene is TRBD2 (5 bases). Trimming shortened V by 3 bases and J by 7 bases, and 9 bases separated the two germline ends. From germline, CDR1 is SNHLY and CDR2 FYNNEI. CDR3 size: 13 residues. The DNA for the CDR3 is TGTGCCAGCAGTGATTCGGGGATCGGGGAGCTGTTTTTT. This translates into CASSDSGIGELFF. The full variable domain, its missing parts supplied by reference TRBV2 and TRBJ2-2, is EPEVTQTPSHQVTQMGQEVILRCVPISNHLYFYWYRQILGQKVEFLVSFYNNEISEKSEIFDDQFSVERPDGSNFTLKIRSTKLEDSAMYFCASSDSGIGELFFGEGSRLTVL.

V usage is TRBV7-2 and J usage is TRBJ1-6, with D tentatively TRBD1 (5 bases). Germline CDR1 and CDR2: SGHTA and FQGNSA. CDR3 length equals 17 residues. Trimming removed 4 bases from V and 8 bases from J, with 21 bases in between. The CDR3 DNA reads TGTGCCAGCAGCTCCCTCGGGACGGAACTCGGCGATTCACCCCTCCACTTT. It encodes CASSSLGTELGDSPLHF.

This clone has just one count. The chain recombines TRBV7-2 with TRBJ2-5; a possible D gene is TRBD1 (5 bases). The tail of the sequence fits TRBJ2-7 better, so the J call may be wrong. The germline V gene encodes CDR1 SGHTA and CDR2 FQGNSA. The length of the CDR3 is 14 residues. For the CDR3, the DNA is TGTGCCAGCAGCCAACAGGCCGTCTCCTACGAGCAGTACTTC. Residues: CASSQQAVSYEQYF.

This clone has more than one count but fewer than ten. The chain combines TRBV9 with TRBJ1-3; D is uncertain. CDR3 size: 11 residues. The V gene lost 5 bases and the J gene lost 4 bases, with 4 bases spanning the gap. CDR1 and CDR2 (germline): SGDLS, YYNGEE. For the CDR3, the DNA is TGTGCCAGCAGTGGCGGAAACACCATATATTTT. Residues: CASSGGNTIYF.

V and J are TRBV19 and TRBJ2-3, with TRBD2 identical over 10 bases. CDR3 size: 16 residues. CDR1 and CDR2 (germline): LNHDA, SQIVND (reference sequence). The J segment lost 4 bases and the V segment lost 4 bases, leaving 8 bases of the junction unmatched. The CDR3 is CASSRSGRAGSDTQYF. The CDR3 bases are TGTGCCAGTAGTAGGAGCGGGAGGGCCGGGTCAGATACGCAGTATTTT.